These T cell receptor beta chains were read from a single sample in a study of blood T cell repertoires in COVID-19. Here immunoSEQ multiplex PCR was the method, and the copy in TCRdb shows in-frame clones only, minus some. The repertoire includes 300,000 to 350,000 clones, around nine tenths of them detected once, and approximately 3.5% sits in the top ten. The sample taken for sequencing was peripheral blood. The receptors here all came from a woman under 30 who had recovered from COVID-19. The conserved cysteine and the conserved F or W are not part of the CDR3 here. The D gene is left open where the match is weak.

D gene	V gene	J gene	CDR3 protein
NA	TRBV27	TRBJ2-1	ASSRLETSSYNEQF
NA	TRBV6-5	TRBJ2-1	ASAVLPYNEQF
NA	TRBV30	TRBJ1-2	AWSVQGGNLYGYT
NA	TRBV10-3	TRBJ1-5	AISESIIRGQPQH
TRBD1	TRBV10-2	TRBJ1-3	ASEATGGRPSSGNTIY
NA	TRBV24-1	TRBJ2-2	ATSDLLGQGKTGELF
NA	TRBV18	TRBJ1-2	ASSSEEDTSIGYT
NA	TRBV25-1	TRBJ1-4	ASSDRNEKLF
NA	TRBV18	TRBJ1-1	ASSPRQREAF
TRBD1	TRBV5-6	TRBJ1-3	ASSVGQGKTTGNTIY
NA	TRBV2	TRBJ2-3	ASRKGGRSDTQY
TRBD1	TRBV19	TRBJ2-1	ASSIVQGALSDEQF
NA	TRBV4-3	TRBJ2-6	ASSQEGASGANVLT
NA	TRBV7-7	TRBJ2-2	ASSHYSDTGELF
TRBD1	TRBV19	TRBJ2-1	ASRLTGGSSEQF
TRBD2	TRBV12-5	TRBJ2-1	ASGLDSGIYYNEQF
TRBD2	TRBV9	TRBJ2-3	ASTAGDITDTQY
NA	TRBV10-3	TRBJ1-5	AISEQWSNQPQH
TRBD2	TRBV5-4	TRBJ2-1	ASSAALAGSYNEQF
TRBD2	TRBV4-3	TRBJ2-2	ASRSGRAGTGELF
TRBD2	TRBV11-3	TRBJ2-3	ASSARLAGISTDTQY
TRBD1	TRBV19	TRBJ1-5	ASTGQGIQPQH
NA	TRBV7-9	TRBJ2-2	ASSPNHKQNTGELF
TRBD2	TRBV5-1	TRBJ2-1	ASSLPGLAAKEQF
NA	TRBV19	TRBJ1-2	ASTRAGQHYGYT
NA	TRBV19	TRBJ2-3	ASSQGGGGFRTDTQY
NA	TRBV21-1	TRBJ2-1	ASSKEGTSGRASYNEQF
NA	TRBV19	TRBJ1-5	ASSIGGGSNQPQH
NA	TRBV13	TRBJ1-2	ASSSEEIPNYGYT
TRBD2	TRBV3-1/TRBV3-2	TRBJ2-3	ASSRRGTSGRPGDTQY
NA	TRBV6-2/TRBV6-3	TRBJ2-1	ASSYTLQERYNEQF
NA	TRBV27	TRBJ1-2	ASSFQGPNYGYT
NA	TRBV5-5	TRBJ1-2	ASSLSLWAQRVVYGYT
TRBD1	TRBV11-2	TRBJ1-2	ASSRNRGSYGYT
TRBD1	TRBV24-1	TRBJ1-1	ATSDHGTGDTKAF
NA	TRBV5-5	TRBJ2-3	ASSLGRFTDTQY
NA	TRBV9	TRBJ2-1	ASSVTDRRGDEQF
TRBD2	TRBV11-3	TRBJ2-5	ASSPRLAGLGYQETQY
NA	TRBV27	TRBJ1-5	ASSLFTGSNQPQH
TRBD2	TRBV27	TRBJ2-2	ASSYLSPTSGSNTGELF
TRBD1	TRBV19	TRBJ2-5	ASSRTGGAQETQY
NA	TRBV5-4	TRBJ1-2	ASSLAGALNYGYT
TRBD2	TRBV19	TRBJ2-5	ASSVTSGQETQY
NA	TRBV9	TRBJ2-1	ASSSPGLYNEQF
NA	TRBV19	TRBJ1-2	ASNYRYGYT
TRBD1	TRBV24-1	TRBJ1-4	ATSRLRDRGNEKLF
NA	TRBV12-5	TRBJ2-3	ASGLGAADTQY